The rows below give T cell receptor beta chains drawn from one sample of a study of blood T cell repertoires in COVID-19. The repertoire was sequenced with immunoSEQ multiplex PCR; TCRdb's copy has only in-frame clones and lacks some. The sample carries about 170,000 clones, over 70% recorded once. The source material was peripheral blood. The receptors here all came from a woman over 75 with active or convalescent COVID-19. The CDR3 runs from the conserved cysteine through the conserved F or W. A D gene is named only where the DNA matches it firmly. Part of the rows lack a size; the others show once, few, many or a class for expanded clones.

D gene	clone size	CDR3 length	J gene	V gene	CDR3 DNA	CDR3 protein
NA	once	15	TRBJ1-4	TRBV5-1	TGCGCCAGCAGCGCTGAGGGGGGGCCTAATGAAAAACTGTTTTTT	CASSAEGGPNEKLFF
NA	NA	15	TRBJ1-1	TRBV19	TGTGCCAGTAGTATCGAGAGGGCGCAGATGGTTGAAGCTTTCTTT	CASSIERAQMVEAFF
TRBD1	NA	15	TRBJ1-6	TRBV9	TGTGCCAGCAGCCCCCGGGACAGGGGGAATTCACCCCTCCACTTT	CASSPRDRGNSPLHF
TRBD2	NA	17	TRBJ2-3	TRBV5-6	TGTGCCAGCAGCACACCAAGGAAGCTAGCGGGGGCCGATACGCAGTATTTT	CASSTPRKLAGADTQYF
NA	NA	13	TRBJ1-2	TRBV6-5	TGTGCCAGCAGTTTGGCAGGCCTTTATGGCTACACCTTC	CASSLAGLYGYTF
NA	NA	13	TRBJ1-2	TRBV19	TGTGCCAGTAGTATGTCGTCTATCTCACGCTACACCTTC	CASSMSSISRYTF
NA	NA	12	TRBJ2-5	TRBV5-4	TGTGCCAGCAGCTTGTCCGGGGGGACCCAGTACTTC	CASSLSGGTQYF
NA	NA	16	TRBJ2-7	TRBV5-5	TGTGCCAGCAGCTTGGGTGGGCCCAGGCAATACTACGAGCAGTACTTC	CASSLGGPRQYYEQYF
TRBD1	NA	14	TRBJ1-3	TRBV18	TGTGCCAGCTCGCAGGGGGAAAATGGAAACACCATATATTTT	CASSQGENGNTIYF
TRBD1	NA	14	TRBJ1-4	TRBV7-9	TGTGCCAGCAGGAGAGGGACAGGGGATGAAAAACTGTTTTTT	CASRRGTGDEKLFF
NA	NA	18	TRBJ1-5	TRBV12-5	TGTGCTAGTGGTTTGGATAGGGGGAATCTTTATAGCAATCAGCCCCAGCATTTT	CASGLDRGNLYSNQPQHF
NA	NA	17	TRBJ1-5	TRBV5-5	TGTGCCAGCAGCTTGGCAGTAGGGGGTGGCAGCAATCAGCCCCAGCATTTT	CASSLAVGGGSNQPQHF
NA	NA	15	TRBJ1-4	TRBV7-2	TGTGCCAGCAGCTTATGGGGAGGGGGAGGTGAAAAACTGTTTTTT	CASSLWGGGGEKLFF
NA	NA	15	TRBJ1-5	TRBV19	TGTGCCAGTAGTACGGGGGGGACTAGCAATCAGCCCCAGCATTTT	CASSTGGTSNQPQHF
NA	NA	12	TRBJ1-2	TRBV28	TGTGCCAGCAGTTTGGAGGGGTATGGCTACACCTTC	CASSLEGYGYTF
TRBD1	NA	15	TRBJ1-2	TRBV19	TGTGCCAGTAGTATCGGGGGACAGGGAAGTTACGGCTACACCTTC	CASSIGGQGSYGYTF
TRBD1	NA	17	TRBJ1-2	TRBV7-2	TGTGCCAGCAGCTACCTTTTTTCCGGACAGGGTGGCTATGGCTACACCTTC	CASSYLFSGQGGYGYTF
NA	NA	13	TRBJ1-1	TRBV7-2	TGTGCCAGCAGCCTAGAGAGGGTAGCTGAAGCTTTCTTT	CASSLERVAEAFF
TRBD1	NA	15	TRBJ1-1	TRBV7-3	TGTGCCAGCAGCTTGCTTGTCGGACAGGGGACTGAAGCTTTCTTT	CASSLLVGQGTEAFF
NA	NA	13	TRBJ1-2	TRBV27	TGTGCCAGCAGTTCACAGGTTAACTATGGCTACACCTTC	CASSSQVNYGYTF
TRBD1	NA	14	TRBJ1-1	TRBV11-3	TGTGCCAGCAGTGGACAGGCTCAGAACACTGAAGCTTTCTTT	CASSGQAQNTEAFF
NA	NA	14	TRBJ2-2	TRBV5-1	TGCGCCAGCAGCCACGGGGGGAACACCGGGGAGCTGTTTTTT	CASSHGGNTGELFF
NA	once	15	TRBJ1-5	TRBV7-2	TGTGCCAGCAGCTTAGCGGGGGGGTGGTCTCAGCCCCAGCATTTT	CASSLAGGWSQPQHF
NA	NA	14	TRBJ2-3	TRBV10-1	TGCGCCAGCAGTGATGGTGGCAGCACAGATACGCAGTATTTT	CASSDGGSTDTQYF
NA	NA	16	TRBJ1-1	TRBV11-2	TGTGCCAGCAGCTTACCTACCCAGGGGATGAACACTGAAGCTTTCTTT	CASSLPTQGMNTEAFF
TRBD1	NA	13	TRBJ2-1	TRBV30	TGTGCCTGGGAGGCAGGGGGCCCTGTTGGGCAGTTCTTC	CAWEAGGPVGQFF
NA	NA	13	TRBJ2-2	TRBV10-1	TGCGCCAGCAGTGAGAACAGGGACGGGGAGCTGTTTTTT	CASSENRDGELFF
NA	NA	20	TRBJ2-6	TRBV23-1	TGCGCCAGCAGTCAATCGAAATCCAAGCCCGATTACTCTGGGGCCAACGTCCTGACTTTC	CASSQSKSKPDYSGANVLTF
NA	once	13	TRBJ2-5	TRBV19	TGTGCCAGTACCCCGGCGGCGGGAAAGACCCAGTACTTC	CASTPAAGKTQYF
TRBD1	NA	15	TRBJ2-1	TRBV6-5	TGTGCCAGCAGTTCTGACAGGGGCTCCTACAATGAGCAGTTCTTC	CASSSDRGSYNEQFF
TRBD1	NA	20	TRBJ1-4	TRBV19	TGTGCCAGTAGTATAGGTCCTGGCGCGGGACAGGGACTGACTAATGAAAAACTGTTTTTT	CASSIGPGAGQGLTNEKLFF
TRBD1	NA	15	TRBJ2-7	TRBV6-5	TGTGCCAGCAGTTTCACCGGGACAGGGTCGAACGAGCAGTACTTC	CASSFTGTGSNEQYF